This TCR beta chain was sequenced for a study of cytomegalovirus exposure and HLA in healthy donors. The V gene's germline CDR1 is MNHNS and CDR2 SASEGT. The CDR3 extends over 17 amino acids. Trimming removed 2 bases from V and 5 bases from J; junction bases left unmatched: 12. The PCR contained 60 Vbeta and 13 Jbeta primers. Sequencing used immunoSEQ multiplex PCR; TCRdb keeps in-frame clones, though not all of them. Among some 150,000 clones listed, about 80% were seen once. For this clone: Its cognate antigen is unknown.

Findings of the study overall: Overall, about 160 TCR beta chains were annotated as cytomegalovirus-associated. Apparent HLA restriction characterized most CMV-associated TCR beta chains in a later analysis.

V usage is TRBV6-1 and J usage is TRBJ1-2, with TRBD1 matching 9 bases. The clonotype comes from a man in his thirties or forties in good health and CMV-seronegative. Sequences were obtained from PBMCs. The CDR3 loop reads CASSESRGTGMYYGYTF. CDR3 in DNA: TGTGCCAGCAGTGAATCTAGAGGGACAGGGATGTATTATGGCTACACCTTC.